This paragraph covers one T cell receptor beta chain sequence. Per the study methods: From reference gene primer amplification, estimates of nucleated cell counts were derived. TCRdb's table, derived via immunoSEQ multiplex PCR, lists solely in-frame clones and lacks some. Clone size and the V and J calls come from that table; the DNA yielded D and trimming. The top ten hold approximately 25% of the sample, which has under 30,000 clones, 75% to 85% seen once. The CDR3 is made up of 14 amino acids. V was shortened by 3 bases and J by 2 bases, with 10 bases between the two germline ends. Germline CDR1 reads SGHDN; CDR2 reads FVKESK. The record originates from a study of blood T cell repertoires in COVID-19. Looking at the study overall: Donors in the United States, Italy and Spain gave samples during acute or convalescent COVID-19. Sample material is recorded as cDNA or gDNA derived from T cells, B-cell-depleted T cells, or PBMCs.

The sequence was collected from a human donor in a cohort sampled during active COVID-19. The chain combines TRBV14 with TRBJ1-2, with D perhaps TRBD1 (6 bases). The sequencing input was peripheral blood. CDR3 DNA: TGTGCCAGCAGCCAGACAGGCTTCAACTATGGCTACACCTTC. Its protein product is CASSQTGFNYGYTF.